These 21 T cell receptor beta chains came from one sample sequenced in a study of a mutant IDH1 vaccine in newly diagnosed glioma. Time point here: week 47, end of study. Doses of 300 ug of mutant IDH1 20-mer peptide were given with topical imiquimod. Antigen specificity for these receptors is unknown. TCRdb's copy holds only in-frame clones and misses some; the assay was immunoSEQ multiplex PCR. The sample comprises about 56,000 clones, around 75% of which are singletons, and around 5% rests with the top ten. The sample was PBMCs, taken from a glioma patient whose treatment included an IDH1 peptide vaccine. The source of these receptors is a man in his fifties or sixties with glioma.

The table lists this clone with a few counts. The chain carries TRBV19 and TRBJ1-1, with TRBD1 matching 7 bases. V lost 6 bases to trimming and J lost 3 bases; unmatched junction nucleotides: 7. This CDR3 contains 14 residues. Germline V CDR1 and CDR2: LNHDA, SQIVND (reference sequence). CDR3 sequence reads: CASRTGRGDTEAFF. The DNA of the CDR3 is TGTGCCAGTAGGACAGGGAGAGGGGACACTGAAGCTTTCTTT.

This clone has more than one count but fewer than ten. The rearrangement joins TRBV7-9 to TRBJ2-2, with TRBD2 identical over 7 bases. CDR3 length: 15 residues. CDR1 and CDR2 (germline): SEHNR, FQNEAQ (reference sequence). The ends lost 1 base at V and 5 bases at J; junction bases unmatched: 4. The CDR3 region is CASSLDGSGTGELFF. The CDR3 coding sequence is TGTGCCAGCAGCTTAGATGGTAGCGGGACCGGGGAGCTGTTTTTT.

This clone turned up a few times. The rearrangement uses TRBV27 and TRBJ2-2; D unclear. V was cut by 6 bases and J by 9 bases, with 14 bases left in between. There are 13 residues in the CDR3. Germline values: CDR1 MNHEY, CDR2 SMNVEV (reference sequence). CDR3 DNA sequence: TGTGCCAGCAGCACCACCCTAACGAGGGAGCTGTTTTTT. It specifies CASSTTLTRELFF.

The rearrangement links TRBV10-3 to TRBJ2-7; TRBD2 is a possible D gene (6 bases). Germline lookup yields CDR1 ENHRY and CDR2 SYGVKD. The length of the CDR3 is 13 residues. Trimming stripped 2 bases from V and 3 bases from J, with 8 bases between. The CDR3 DNA follows: TGTGCCATCAGTGAGCGGGAGCGCTACGAGCAGTACTTC. This gives the protein CAISERERYEQYF.

V and J are TRBV2 and TRBJ1-4; no definite D call. Trimming cost V 4 bases and J 4 bases, with 13 bases left between them. The V gene's germline CDR1 is SNHLY and CDR2 FYNNEI. CDR3 length equals 15 residues. CDR3 amino acids: CASSGRALDNEKLFF. The CDR3, as DNA: TGTGCCAGCAGTGGAAGAGCCTTGGATAATGAAAAACTGTTTTTT.

This clone has more than one count but fewer than ten. This rearrangement joins TRBV6-5 to TRBJ2-7, with 8 bases aligning to TRBD1. This CDR3 contains 15 residues. V lost 1 base and J lost 4; bases outside the gene matches: 6. Germline lookup yields CDR1 MNHEY and CDR2 SVGAGI. The CDR3 reads CASSYFRTGSYEQYF. In nucleotides, the CDR3 is TGTGCCAGCAGTTACTTCAGGACAGGGTCTTACGAGCAGTACTTC.

The V and J genes are TRBV5-4 and TRBJ1-3; D gene unclear. Looked up from germline, CDR1 is SGHNT and CDR2 is YYREEE (reference sequence). The CDR3 has 17 residues. V shed 4 bases and J shed 0 bases, with 17 bases lying between them. CDR3 coding DNA: TGTGCCAGCAGCCTGAGTTCCGGCCGGGACTCTGGAAACACCATATATTTT. Residues: CASSLSSGRDSGNTIYF.

A note on this clone: A much more abundant neighbour one base away suggests this may be a read error. Other DNA variants within this sample encode the same CDR3. V and J are TRBV7-2 and TRBJ2-5, with TRBD2 identical over 11 bases. After removal of 0 bases from V and 2 bases from J, the junction contained 2 bases not matched to a gene. CDR1 is SGHTA, CDR2 FQGNSA, per germline. The CDR3 has 16 residues. In nucleotides, the CDR3 is TGTGCCAGCAGCTTAGCACTAGCGGGGGCACAAGAGACCCAGTACTTC. This translates into CASSLALAGAQETQYF.

This clone was detected only once. The V call is TRBV27, the J call TRBJ2-4; TRBD1 is a possible D gene (6 bases). The CDR3 spans 14 residues. Germline V gene sequence: CDR1 MNHEY, CDR2 SMNVEV (reference sequence). Trimming removed 4 bases at V and 6 bases at J, with 13 bases between. The CDR3 DNA sequence: TGTGCCAGCAGTTCCTCGGGACAAGGAAACATTCAGTACTTC. This sequence encodes CASSSSGQGNIQYF.

This chain connects TRBV7-2 to TRBJ2-4; 7 nucleotides match TRBD2. The V segment lost 8 bases and the J segment 1 base; nucleotides outside the gene matches: 5. Germline loops: CDR1 SGHTA, CDR2 FQGNSA. CDR3 length equals 14 residues. The CDR3 loop is CASQRGSAKNIQYF. CDR3 nucleotide sequence: TGTGCCAGCCAGCGGGGTTCGGCCAAAAACATTCAGTACTTC.

This chain connects TRBV2 to TRBJ2-3; 10 bases are shared with TRBD2. This CDR3 has 15 amino acids. Per the germline V gene, CDR1 is SNHLY and CDR2 is FYNNEI. The J segment lost 5 bases and the V segment lost 7 bases, leaving 9 bases of the junction unmatched. The CDR3, as DNA: TGTGCCAGCACTGTAGCGGGGGGCCGGGAAGATACGCAGTATTTT. This codes for CASTVAGGREDTQYF.

The V gene is TRBV28, the J gene TRBJ2-7; D call uncertain. This CDR3 contains 12 residues. Trimming cost V 3 bases and J 4 bases, with 7 bases left between them. Looked up from germline, CDR1 is MDHEN and CDR2 is SYDVKM. The DNA for the CDR3 is TGTGCCAGCAGTTTGAGCGATTACGAGCAGTACTTC. Its translation is CASSLSDYEQYF.

This chain uses TRBV6-4 with TRBJ2-4; TRBD2 might be the D (6 bases). V was shortened by 3 bases and J by 6 bases, with 24 bases between the two germline ends. The CDR3 loop spans 18 amino acids. CDR1 is MRHNA and CDR2 is SNTAGT in the germline V gene. CDR3 bases: TGTGCCAGCAGTGAAGGGCCGTACTCGGGGGATTCGGTAAACATTCAGTACTTC. This gives the protein CASSEGPYSGDSVNIQYF.

The rearrangement joins TRBV25-1 to TRBJ2-1; 11 bases are a match to TRBD2. CDR1 and CDR2 (germline): MGHDK, SYGVNS. With V trimmed by 7 bases and J by 2 bases, 7 bases remained unmatched. The CDR3 is 16 residues long. The CDR3 bases are TGTGCCAGCACTCCGACTAGCGGGGACGCCTACAATGAGCAGTTCTTC. Translated: CASTPTSGDAYNEQFF.

The rearrangement joins TRBV12-5 to TRBJ1-1, with D maybe TRBD1 (5 bases). The CDR3 has 13 amino acids. Trimming shortened V by 7 bases and J by 7 bases, and 16 bases separated the two germline ends. Germline V gene lookup returns CDR1 LGHNT and CDR2 FRNRAP. The CDR3 region is CASAPGGAGEAFF. CDR3 in DNA: TGTGCTAGTGCCCCGGGAGGGGCCGGTGAAGCTTTCTTT.

The rearrangement joins TRBV2 to TRBJ2-3; TRBD2 matches 7 bases. Germline-derived CDR1 and CDR2 are SNHLY and FYNNEI. V dropped 6 bases and J dropped 3; count of bases not matched to a gene: 15. The CDR3 is made up of 17 amino acids. CDR3 loop: CASRQGLAAGVTDTQYF. The DNA for the CDR3 is TGTGCCAGCAGGCAGGGTCTGGCCGCGGGGGTGACAGATACGCAGTATTTT.

This clone occurred a few times. The chain uses TRBV6-1 and TRBJ2-3; no reliable D call. Looked up from germline, CDR1 is MNHNS and CDR2 is SASEGT. The CDR3 runs 15 residues. Between the trimmed V and J ends, which lost 4 bases and 2 bases, there was a span of 13 bases. The CDR3 protein is CASSVSRTSTDTQYF. DNA of the CDR3: TGTGCCAGCAGTGTTAGCAGGACCTCCACAGATACGCAGTATTTT.

The rearrangement joins TRBV29-1 to TRBJ2-2; D unclear. V was trimmed by 2 bases and J by 4 bases, leaving 5 bases between them. The CDR3 sequence is 12 residues long. CDR1 and CDR2 from the germline V gene are SQVTM and ANQGSEA. The CDR3 loop is CSVESVTGELFF. For the CDR3, the DNA is TGCAGCGTTGAATCAGTCACCGGGGAGCTGTTTTTT.

This chain links TRBV20-1 with TRBJ2-3; D not certain. The germline V gene encodes CDR1 DFQATT and CDR2 SNEGSKA (reference sequence). The CDR3 loop spans 10 amino acids. V lost 3 bases, J lost 6 bases, and 4 bases lay in between. The CDR3 region is CSARGDTQYF. In DNA form, the CDR3 reads TGCAGTGCTAGGGGCGATACGCAGTATTTT.

The V and J genes are TRBV29-1 and TRBJ1-1; D uncertain. V lost 1 base and J 9 bases, leaving 6 bases between the germline ends. The germline V gene has CDR1 SQVTM and CDR2 ANQGSEA. The CDR3 is made up of 10 amino acids. For the CDR3, the DNA is TGCAGCGTTGAAGTAGCAAAAGCTTTCTTT. Encoded protein: CSVEVAKAFF.

The chain uses TRBV6-1 and TRBJ1-1; 10 bases are shared with TRBD1. From germline, CDR1 is MNHNS and CDR2 SASEGT. Trimming took 6 bases from V and 6 from J; bases not matched to a gene: 7. This CDR3 region has 14 residues. CDR3 amino acids: CASRPGTGDSEAFF. CDR3 nucleotides: TGTGCCAGCAGGCCCGGGACAGGGGATTCTGAAGCTTTCTTT.